The subject of this entry is one T cell receptor (beta chain). The data were obtained in a study of blood T cell repertoires in COVID-19. Study overall: Samples taken during acute and convalescent COVID-19 were collected in the United States, Italy and Spain. The cDNA or gDNA used as material had been derived from T cells, B-cell-depleted T cells, or PBMCs.

In the authors' methods: The assay estimated nucleated cells by amplifying reference gene primers. Sequencing was performed with immunoSEQ multiplex PCR; in TCRdb, only in-frame clones are kept and a portion is missing. From that table come the V and J calls and clone size; the DNA was used to work out D and trimming. The sample records about 150,000 clones, 70% to 90% being singletons. Per the germline V gene, CDR1 is SGHAT and CDR2 is FQNNGV. V trimming: 1 base; J trimming: 6 bases; junction bases outside the gene matches: 14. The CDR3 spans 18 residues. Source material: peripheral blood. This clonotype was obtained from a woman aged 70-85 years with acute or convalescent COVID-19. This chain uses TRBV11-2 with TRBJ2-1, with 8 bases aligning to TRBD1. DNA for the CDR3: TGTGCCAGCAGCTTAGCCCTAAACTCGGACAGGGACCGCAATGAGCAGTTCTTC. It codes for CASSLALNSDRDRNEQFF.